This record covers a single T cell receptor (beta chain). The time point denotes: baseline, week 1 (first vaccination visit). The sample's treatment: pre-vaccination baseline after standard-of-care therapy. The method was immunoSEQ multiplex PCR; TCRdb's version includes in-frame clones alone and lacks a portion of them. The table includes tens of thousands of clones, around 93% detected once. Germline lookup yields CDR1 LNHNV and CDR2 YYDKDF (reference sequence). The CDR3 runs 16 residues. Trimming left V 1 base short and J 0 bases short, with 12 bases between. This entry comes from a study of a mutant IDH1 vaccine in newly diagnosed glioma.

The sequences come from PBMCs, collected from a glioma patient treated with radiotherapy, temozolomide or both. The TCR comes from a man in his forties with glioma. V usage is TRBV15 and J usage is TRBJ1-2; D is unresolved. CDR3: CATSRANVGSNYGYTF. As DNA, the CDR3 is TGTGCCACCAGCAGAGCAAATGTAGGGTCTAACTATGGCTACACCTTC.